This T cell receptor (beta chain) was sequenced for a study of blood T cell repertoires in COVID-19. Study-level information: Italy, Spain and the United States were the sources of the convalescent and acute COVID-19 samples. Sample material is recorded as cDNA or gDNA derived from T cells, B-cell-depleted T cells, or PBMCs.

The V end lost 2 bases, the J end lost 1 base, and 8 bases lay between the germline ends. Per germline, CDR1 SNHLY and CDR2 FYNNEI. The length of the CDR3 is 14 residues. Seattle participants joined during active infection and were tracked over time. Original handling: Estimation of nucleated cell counts was performed using reference gene primer amplification. Measured with immunoSEQ multiplex PCR; TCRdb has only the in-frame clones, and not every one. V and J calls plus clone size are reproduced from that table; the DNA served to infer D and trimming. The table includes roughly 150,000 clones, 84% detected once.

This sequence originates from an elderly woman with COVID-19, enrolled during active disease. This chain joins TRBV2 and TRBJ2-5, with D hard to call. The source material was peripheral blood. The CDR3 nucleotides read TGTGCCAGCAGTGAATTGGTAGCCCAAGAGACCCAGTACTTC. It is translated as CASSELVAQETQYF.